A single sample gave rise to the 21 T cell receptor beta chains below, sequenced in a study of T cell responses to AZD1222 COVID-19 vaccine. TCRdb's copy holds only in-frame clones and misses some; the assay was immunoSEQ multiplex PCR. The top ten clones hold approximately 4.2% of a sample with tens of thousands of clones, about 88% of them seen once. The sample here was peripheral blood, taken on day 0 of AZD1222 vaccination. The receptors here all came from an adult in good health.

V and J are TRBV6-2 or TRBV6-3 and TRBJ2-3, with 7 bases matching TRBD1. CDR3 length: 15 residues. The V and J ends lost 5 bases and 5 bases, in that order; junction bases with no gene match: 10. CDR1 is MNHEY and CDR2 is SVGEGT in the germline V gene. The CDR3 nucleotides are TGTGCCAGCAGTCTAGCAGCTAACAGGGGAGATACGCAGTATTTT. Protein product: CASSLAANRGDTQYF.

The V and J genes are TRBV18 and TRBJ2-7; tentatively, D is TRBD1 (5 bases). The V end was cut by 0 bases, the J end by 5 bases, with 11 bases between. Germline V lookup: CDR1 KGHSH, CDR2 LQKENI. CDR3 size: 14 residues. The DNA for the CDR3 is TGTGCCAGCTCACCACCGGCTCTGGGGCACGAGCAGTACTTC. Encoded protein: CASSPPALGHEQYF.

This chain uses TRBV21-1 with TRBJ2-1; the table gives TRBD2 as D, unverified against the DNA. TRBV21-1 is listed as a pseudogene. This CDR3 has 16 residues. This CDR3 is CASSKDSASGCDEQFF. The CDR3 coding sequence is TGTGCCAGCAGCAAAGATTCGGCCTCGGGATGCGATGAGCAGTTCTTC.

The chain combines TRBV7-9 with TRBJ1-5; D is perhaps TRBD1 (5 bases). Germline lookup yields CDR1 SEHNR and CDR2 FQNEAQ (reference sequence). The CDR3 totals 14 residues. V gave up 2 bases and J gave up 4 bases, with 9 bases separating them. CDR3 sequence: CASSLTGQNQPQHF. Here the CDR3 DNA reads TGTGCCAGCAGCTTAACGGGGCAGAATCAGCCCCAGCATTTT.

J is TRBJ1-2 and V is TRBV2; D is perhaps TRBD1 (5 bases). The germline CDR1 and CDR2 sequences are SNHLY and FYNNEI. Trimming stripped 6 bases from V and 2 bases from J, with 10 bases between. The length of the CDR3 is 13 residues. CDR3 DNA: TGTGCCAGCAGGCTCGACAGAAACTATGGCTACACCTTC. Residues: CASRLDRNYGYTF.

The gene calls are TRBV28 and TRBJ1-1; D not resolved. Trimming pared 2 bases from V and 8 bases from J, leaving 9 bases between. The CDR3 runs to 12 residues. In germline, CDR1 is MDHEN, CDR2 SYDVKM. CDR3 coding DNA: TGTGCCAGCAGTTTAATAGGTTTGGAAGCTTTCTTT. Amino acids: CASSLIGLEAFF.

V gene TRBV9 combines with J gene TRBJ2-7; D perhaps matches TRBD1 (6 bases). The germline CDR1 and CDR2 sequences are SGDLS and YYNGEE. Trimming removed 0 bases at V and 2 bases at J, with 9 bases between. This CDR3 spans 14 amino acids. The CDR3 loop is CASSVGRDTYEQYF. CDR3 nucleotides: TGTGCCAGCAGCGTAGGCAGGGACACCTACGAGCAGTACTTC.

The CDR3 DNA follows: TGTGCCAGCAGTTACTCCGGGACAAGAAAGCTGAGGAACACTGAAGCTTTCTTT. Translated: CASSYSGTRKLRNTEAFF. This sequence joins TRBV6-2 or TRBV6-3 and TRBJ1-1; a possible D gene is TRBD1 (6 bases). V lost 0 bases and J 1 base, leaving 18 bases between the germline ends. The V gene's germline CDR1 is MNHEY and CDR2 SVGEGT. This CDR3 has 18 residues.

The gene calls are TRBV3-1 (or the pseudogene TRBV3-2) and TRBJ2-7; D gene unclear. The V end was cut by 5 bases, the J end by 3 bases, with 11 bases between. The CDR3 length is 13 residues. In germline, CDR1 is LGHDT, CDR2 YNNKEL (reference sequence). The CDR3 here is CASSVQAGYEQYF. CDR3 nucleotides: TGTGCCAGCAGCGTACAAGCAGGCTACGAGCAGTACTTC.

The chain is built from TRBV5-4 and TRBJ1-2; weak D call: TRBD1 (6 bases). Trimming took off 0 bases at V and 5 bases at J, with 11 bases between the two ends. This CDR3 is 14 amino acids long. From germline, CDR1 is SGHNT and CDR2 YYREEE (reference sequence). This CDR3 is CASSLGTALYGYTF. The CDR3 DNA follows: TGTGCCAGCAGCTTGGGGACAGCCCTATATGGCTACACCTTC.

This chain connects TRBV6-5 to TRBJ1-3; no firm D call. V was cut by 2 bases and J by 6 bases, with 5 bases left in between. Germline-derived CDR1 and CDR2 are MNHEY and SVGAGI. CDR3 length: 12 amino acids. The CDR3 bases are TGTGCCAGCAGTTACCTACTAAACACCATATATTTT. Translation: CASSYLLNTIYF.

The chain employs TRBV30 and TRBJ2-3; 12 bases match TRBD2. CDR1 and CDR2 (germline): GTSNPN, SVGIG (reference sequence). V lost 6 bases to trimming and J lost 4 bases; unmatched junction nucleotides: 8. CDR3 length: 15 residues. The CDR3, as DNA: TGTGCCTGCCCCACTAGCGGGGGGTGGGCAGATACGCAGTATTTT. Its protein is CACPTSGGWADTQYF.

This rearrangement joins TRBV19 to TRBJ1-1, with D possibly TRBD1 on 5 matching bases. CDR1 is LNHDA and CDR2 is SQIVND in the germline V gene (reference sequence). Trimming removed 7 bases from V and 1 base from J, with 19 bases in between. The CDR3 extends over 16 amino acids. The CDR3 is CASKYAVGAANTEAFF. The CDR3 DNA is TGTGCCAGTAAGTACGCTGTAGGGGCGGCGAACACTGAAGCTTTCTTT.

Notes on this clone: Different DNA sequences within this sample yield the same CDR3. The J gene is TRBJ1-1, the V gene TRBV6-5, with D unclear. The V end was cut by 7 bases, the J end by 1 base, with 7 bases between. This CDR3 is 12 amino acids long. Germline CDR1 and CDR2: MNHEY and SVGAGI. The CDR3 here is CASIGGNTEAFF. CDR3 DNA sequence: TGTGCCAGCATTGGTGGGAACACTGAAGCTTTCTTT.

The V and J genes are TRBV12-3 or TRBV12-4 and TRBJ2-3; D not resolved. Trimming removed 0 bases from V and 5 bases from J, with 6 bases in between. The length of the CDR3 is 13 residues. The CDR3 loop is CASSLALRDTQYF. In DNA form, the CDR3 reads TGTGCCAGCAGTTTAGCGCTGCGAGATACGCAGTATTTT.

The chain has TRBV12-3 or TRBV12-4 and TRBJ2-7, with D possibly TRBD2 on 5 matching bases. V was pared by 8 bases and J by 6 bases, with 11 bases between. The CDR3 sequence is 11 residues long. The DNA of the CDR3 is TGTGCCAGCGCCTACCGGGGCGAGCAGTACTTC. It codes for CASAYRGEQYF.

V gene TRBV7-8 combines with J gene TRBJ1-3; tentative D call: TRBD1 (5 bases). V lost 2 bases and J 11 bases, leaving 16 bases between the germline ends. Germline CDR1 SGHVS, CDR2 FQNEAQ. The CDR3 spans 14 residues. In DNA, the CDR3 is TGTGCCAGCAGCTTAAAGGGGCGGGAACGGGCCATATATTTT. Translated: CASSLKGRERAIYF.

The genes are TRBV4-1 and TRBJ2-7, with 12 positions matching TRBD2. This CDR3 spans 17 amino acids. Germline CDR1 and CDR2: MGHRA and YSYEKL. Unmatched junction bases numbered 11, after V lost 3 bases and J lost 5 bases. CDR3 nucleotide sequence: TGCGCCAGCAGCCAGATCGACCTGGGACTAGCGGGCCACGAGCAGTACTTC. Translation gives CASSQIDLGLAGHEQYF.

This clone was seen only a few times. The chain joins TRBV12-3 or TRBV12-4 to TRBJ1-1; D call uncertain. V was trimmed by 3 bases and J by 4 bases, leaving 9 bases between them. The CDR3 is 13 residues long. The CDR3, as DNA: TGTGCCAGCAGTTTGCAGATGAGCACTGAAGCTTTCTTT. Translation: CASSLQMSTEAFF.

The chain couples TRBV15 to TRBJ2-3, with D tentatively TRBD1 or TRBD2 (5 bases each). The CDR3 contains 16 residues. Trimming took off 0 bases at V and 4 bases at J, with 14 bases between the two ends. CDR1 LNHNV and CDR2 YYDKDF come from the germline V gene (reference sequence). The CDR3 loop is CATSRDGGSAADTQYF. The CDR3 coding sequence is TGTGCCACCAGCAGAGATGGGGGTAGCGCGGCAGATACGCAGTATTTT.

The table lists this clone with a few counts. This chain connects TRBV7-3 to TRBJ2-5; D is possibly TRBD2 (6 bases). With 0 bases removed from V and 2 bases from J, the gap between germline ends came to 7 bases. The CDR3 spans 14 residues. Germline V CDR1 and CDR2: SGHTA, FQGTGA. This chain's CDR3 is CASSLTSGQETQYF. In DNA form, the CDR3 reads TGTGCCAGCAGCTTAACTAGCGGTCAAGAGACCCAGTACTTC.